This TCR beta chain was observed in a study of identical twins. Each CDR3 protein gets one entry after TCRdb re-called the 5' RACE reads with MiXCR. Of roughly 1,500,000 distinct CDR3 sequences detected, under 35% appear once; the ten largest clones hold around 0.25%. The clonotype comes from a newborn girl in good health. The sequencing sample was made of cord blood.

The chain's CDR3 is CASSVDWTISDTQYF. In DNA, the CDR3 is TGTGCCAGCAGCGTTGACTGGACTATATCCGATACGCAGTATTTT. The gene calls are TRBV9 and TRBJ2-3; a weak D match, TRBD2 (6 bases). The CDR3 loop spans 15 amino acids. CDR1 is SGDLS, CDR2 YYNGEE, per germline. Trimming pared 2 bases from V and 6 bases from J, leaving 16 bases between.